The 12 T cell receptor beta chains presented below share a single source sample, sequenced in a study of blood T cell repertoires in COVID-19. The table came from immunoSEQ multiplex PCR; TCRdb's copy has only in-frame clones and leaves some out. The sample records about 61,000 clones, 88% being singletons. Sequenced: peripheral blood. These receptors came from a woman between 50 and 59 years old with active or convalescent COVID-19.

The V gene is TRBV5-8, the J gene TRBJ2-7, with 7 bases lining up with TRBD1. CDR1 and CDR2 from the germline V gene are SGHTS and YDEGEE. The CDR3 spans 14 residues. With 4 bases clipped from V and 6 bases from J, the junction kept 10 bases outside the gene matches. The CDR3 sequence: CASSPRDRRGEQYF. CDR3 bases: TGTGCCAGCAGCCCACGGGACAGACGGGGCGAGCAGTACTTC.

The DNA for the CDR3 is TGTGCCAGCAGCACCACAGGGTTTCGTTCACCCCTCCACTTT. This encodes CASSTTGFRSPLHF. This sequence joins TRBV7-2 and TRBJ1-6, with D possibly being TRBD1 (6 bases). Germline V lookup: CDR1 SGHTA, CDR2 FQGNSA. Trimming took off 5 bases at V and 9 bases at J, with 14 bases between the two ends. The CDR3 has 14 residues.

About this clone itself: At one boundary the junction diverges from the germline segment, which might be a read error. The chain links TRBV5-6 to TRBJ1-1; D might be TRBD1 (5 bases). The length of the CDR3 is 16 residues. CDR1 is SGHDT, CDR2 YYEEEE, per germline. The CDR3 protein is CASSLGLSGGYTEAFF. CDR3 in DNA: TGTGCCAGCAGTTTGGGGCTAAGCGGCGGATACACTGAAGCTTTCTTT.

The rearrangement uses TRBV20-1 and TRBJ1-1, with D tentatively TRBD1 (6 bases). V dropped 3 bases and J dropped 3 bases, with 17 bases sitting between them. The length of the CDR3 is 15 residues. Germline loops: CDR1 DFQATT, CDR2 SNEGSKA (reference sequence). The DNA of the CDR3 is TGCAGTGCTAGTTTTGAAGCCAGGGGATACACTGAAGCTTTCTTT. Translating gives CSASFEARGYTEAFF.

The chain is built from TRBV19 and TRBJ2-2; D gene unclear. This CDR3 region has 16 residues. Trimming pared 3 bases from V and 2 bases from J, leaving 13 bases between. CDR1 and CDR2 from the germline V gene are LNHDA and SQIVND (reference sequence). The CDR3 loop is CASSIYGGYNTGELFF. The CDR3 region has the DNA TGTGCCAGTAGTATTTACGGCGGCTACAACACCGGGGAGCTGTTTTTT. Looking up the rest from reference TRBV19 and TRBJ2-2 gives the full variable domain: DGGITQSPKYLFRKEGQNVTLSCEQNLNHDAMYWYRQDPGQGLRLIYYSQIVNDFQKGDIAEGYSVSREKKESFPLTVTSAQKNPTAFYLCASSIYGGYNTGELFFGEGSRLTVL.

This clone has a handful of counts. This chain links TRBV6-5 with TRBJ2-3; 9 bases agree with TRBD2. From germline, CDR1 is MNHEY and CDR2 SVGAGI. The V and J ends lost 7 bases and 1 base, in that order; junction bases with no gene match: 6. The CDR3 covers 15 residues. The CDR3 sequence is CASTLAGVGTDTQYF. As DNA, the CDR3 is TGTGCCAGCACCTTAGCGGGAGTCGGCACAGATACGCAGTATTTT.

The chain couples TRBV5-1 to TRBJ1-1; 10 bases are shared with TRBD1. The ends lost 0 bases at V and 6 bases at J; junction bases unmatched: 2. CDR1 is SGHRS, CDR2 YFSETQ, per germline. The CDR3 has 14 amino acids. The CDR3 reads CASSLAGQGAEAFF. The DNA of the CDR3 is TGCGCCAGCAGCTTGGCCGGACAGGGGGCTGAAGCTTTCTTT.

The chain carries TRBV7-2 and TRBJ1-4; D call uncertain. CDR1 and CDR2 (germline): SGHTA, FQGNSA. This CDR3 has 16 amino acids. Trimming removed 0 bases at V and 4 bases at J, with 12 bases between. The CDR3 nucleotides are TGTGCCAGCAGCTTAGCAGATTGGGAGGTTAATGAAAAACTGTTTTTT. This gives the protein CASSLADWEVNEKLFF.

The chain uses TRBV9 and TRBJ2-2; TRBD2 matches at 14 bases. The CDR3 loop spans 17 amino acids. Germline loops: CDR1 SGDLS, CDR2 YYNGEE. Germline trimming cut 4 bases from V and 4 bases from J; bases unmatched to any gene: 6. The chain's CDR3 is CASSTGTSGRFTGELFF. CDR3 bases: TGTGCCAGCAGCACCGGGACTAGCGGGAGATTCACCGGGGAGCTGTTTTTT.

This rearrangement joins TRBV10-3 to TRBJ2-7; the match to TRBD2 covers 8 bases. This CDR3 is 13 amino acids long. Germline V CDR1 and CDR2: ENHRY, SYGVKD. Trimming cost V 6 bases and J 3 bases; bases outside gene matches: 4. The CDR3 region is CAIRTSGGYEQYF. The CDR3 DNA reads TGTGCCATCAGAACTAGCGGAGGCTACGAGCAGTACTTC.

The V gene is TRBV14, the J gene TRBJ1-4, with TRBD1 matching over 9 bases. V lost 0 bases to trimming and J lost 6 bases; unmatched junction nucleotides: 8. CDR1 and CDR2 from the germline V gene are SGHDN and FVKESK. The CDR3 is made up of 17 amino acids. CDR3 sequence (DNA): TGTGCCAGCAGCCAAGATATGACAGGGGGTAGAGATGAAAAACTGTTTTTT. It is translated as CASSQDMTGGRDEKLFF.

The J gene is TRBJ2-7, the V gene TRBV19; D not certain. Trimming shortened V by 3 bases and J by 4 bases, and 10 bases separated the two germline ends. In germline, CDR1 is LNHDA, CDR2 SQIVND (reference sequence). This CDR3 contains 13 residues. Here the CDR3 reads CASSIGHTYEQYF. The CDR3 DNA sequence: TGTGCCAGTAGTATCGGTCATACTTACGAGCAGTACTTC.